This record covers a single TCR beta chain. Each patient went into thyroid surgery without having received any treatment. Trimming removed 5 bases at V and 7 bases at J, with 12 bases between. This CDR3 has 13 residues. Germline V gives CDR1 LNHDA, CDR2 SQIVND (reference sequence). The data belong to a study of metastatic and nonmetastatic thyroid tumors. In the study overall: Samples came from malignant and benign thyroid patients, and repertoires were compared across blood and tumor or nodule tissue.

TCRdb re-called the PCR reads via MiXCR. The data contain around 6,700 clones, around 37% of them singletons. The sequence was obtained from a female donor with papillary thyroid cancer or a benign thyroid nodule (not recorded which). Some clones in this sample may be carry-over from other donors' samples. Sequencing was carried out using adjacent normal tissue. This chain links TRBV19 with TRBJ1-5; the D is unclear. Here the CDR3 DNA reads TGTGCCAGTAGTGTCGGGATTGAGCAGCCCCAGCATTTT. Protein: CASSVGIEQPQHF.